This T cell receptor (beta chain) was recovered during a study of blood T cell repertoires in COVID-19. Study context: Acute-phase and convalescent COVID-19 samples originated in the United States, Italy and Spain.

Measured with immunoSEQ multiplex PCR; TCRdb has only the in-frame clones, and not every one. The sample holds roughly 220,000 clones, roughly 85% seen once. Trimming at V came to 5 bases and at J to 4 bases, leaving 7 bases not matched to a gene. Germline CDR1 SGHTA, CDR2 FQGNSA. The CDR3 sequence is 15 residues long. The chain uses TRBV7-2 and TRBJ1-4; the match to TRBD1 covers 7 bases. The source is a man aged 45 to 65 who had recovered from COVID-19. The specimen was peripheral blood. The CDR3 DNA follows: TGTGCCAGCAGCCAGCACAGGGGCCGTAATGAAAAACTGTTTTTT. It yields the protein CASSQHRGRNEKLFF.